This T cell receptor (beta chain) was recorded in a study of monozygotic twins with inflammatory bowel disease. Whole-study findings and limits: Patients with IBD had less TCRbeta diversity (inverse Simpson) than their healthy co-twins.

Germline V gene data show CDR1 as LNHDA and CDR2 as SQIVND (reference sequence). The CDR3 covers 16 residues. TCRdb processed the 5' RACE reads again and assigns one entry to each CDR3 protein, with no DNA. This sample's table reports 350,000 to 550,000 distinct CDR3 sequences. A word on this clonotype: The target antigen is unknown.

The sequenced material came from blood. This TCR was sampled from a human donor with ulcerative colitis or Crohn's disease, or a healthy co-twin of an affected twin (not recorded which). The chain employs TRBV19 and TRBJ2-3; with no DNA, the TCRdb D assignment of TRBD1 cannot be verified. CDR3 protein: CASSPRPLQNTDTQYF.